This is a list of T cell receptor beta chains from one sample in a study of beta chain features in type 1 diabetes. Profiling relied on immunoSEQ multiplex PCR, and the TCRdb table lists in-frame clones only, not all of them. The sample carries 300,000 to 350,000 clones, approximately 9.9% recorded once. The source material was central memory CD4+ T cells from blood. Receptor source: a man aged 30-40 years with type 1 diabetes. Both conserved end residues are part of each CDR3. Fields, in order: J gene, V gene, clone size, D gene, CDR3 DNA, CDR3 protein. The D gene is left open where the match is weak. Clone size is stated in some rows and not others, as once, few, many or a class when expanded.

J: TRBJ2-1; V: TRBV7-2; size: NA; D: NA; DNA: TGTGCCAGCAGCATGACTCGGGACGCTTACAATGAGCAGTTCTTC; CDR3: CASSMTRDAYNEQFF
J: TRBJ2-7; V: TRBV28; size: many; D: NA; DNA: TGTGCCAGCAGCCCCGGGGGCAAGAGAGAGCAGTACTTC; CDR3: CASSPGGKREQYF
J: TRBJ2-3; V: TRBV29-1; size: many; D: NA; DNA: TGCAGCGTTGAGGCCCGCGGGGGCACAGATACGCAGTATTTT; CDR3: CSVEARGGTDTQYF
J: TRBJ1-4; V: TRBV29-1; size: NA; D: NA; DNA: TGCAGCGGGGACTTTAATGAAAAACTGTTTTTT; CDR3: CSGDFNEKLFF
J: TRBJ2-1; V: TRBV2; size: few; D: TRBD2; DNA: TGTGCCAGCAGGGGGGAGGGGAGCTCCTACAATGAGCAGTTCTTC; CDR3: CASRGEGSSYNEQFF
J: TRBJ2-3; V: TRBV5-1; size: NA; D: NA; DNA: TGCGCCAGCAGCGTAACAGGGGATACGCAGTATTTT; CDR3: CASSVTGDTQYF
J: TRBJ2-1; V: TRBV5-4; size: few; D: NA; DNA: TGTGCCAGCAGCTTGGGTGGACGAGACGAGCAGTTCTTC; CDR3: CASSLGGRDEQFF
J: TRBJ2-1; V: TRBV21-1; size: few; D: NA; DNA: TGTGCCAGCAGCAATGGCACAGCCCCCTCCTACAATGAGCAGTTCTTC; CDR3: CASSNGTAPSYNEQFF
J: TRBJ2-2; V: TRBV21-1; size: few; D: NA; DNA: TGTGCGAGGCAGGGGAGAATGGGGGAGCTGTTTTTT; CDR3: CARQGRMGELFF
J: TRBJ1-2; V: TRBV7-2; size: NA; D: NA; DNA: TGTGCCAGCAGCTTAGACCGTAATCAGCGGTTGTATGGCTACACCTTC; CDR3: CASSLDRNQRLYGYTF
J: TRBJ1-5; V: TRBV29-1; size: few; D: NA; DNA: TGCAGCGTTGCTGACACTTTAAATCAGCCCCAGCATTTT; CDR3: CSVADTLNQPQHF
J: TRBJ2-1; V: TRBV7-9; size: few; D: NA; DNA: TGTGCCAGCAGCCATCCGACGGAGAGCTCCTACAATGAGCAGTTCTTC; CDR3: CASSHPTESSYNEQFF
J: TRBJ1-2; V: TRBV5-1; size: NA; D: TRBD1; DNA: TGCGCCAGCAGCCTAAGACAGGGGGATGGCTACACCTTC; CDR3: CASSLRQGDGYTF
J: TRBJ1-1; V: TRBV28; size: few; D: NA; DNA: TGTGCCAGCCTAACTTACGGGACGCCTGAAGCTTTCTTT; CDR3: CASLTYGTPEAFF
J: TRBJ1-2; V: TRBV21-1; size: few; D: NA; DNA: TGTGCCAGCAGCAAAGATTCCCATTCAGGTTGCAGGCGTAACTATGGCTACACCTTC; CDR3: CASSKDSHSGCRRNYGYTF
J: TRBJ2-5; V: TRBV30; size: NA; D: NA; DNA: TGTGCCTGGAGTGTCCTGGGGGCCGGGGAAGGGGAGACCCAGTACTTC; CDR3: CAWSVLGAGEGETQYF
J: TRBJ1-5; V: TRBV18; size: few; D: NA; DNA: TGTGCCAGCTCACCAGGTACCAGTCAGCCCCAGCATTTT; CDR3: CASSPGTSQPQHF
J: TRBJ2-7; V: TRBV7-2; size: NA; D: TRBD2; DNA: TGTGCCAGCAGCTTCCGGACTAGCGGGGGGGCCGAGCAGTACTTC; CDR3: CASSFRTSGGAEQYF
J: TRBJ1-3; V: TRBV7-2; size: few; D: TRBD1; DNA: TGTGCCAGCAGTCTACAGGGGGCCTCTGGAAACACCATATATTTT; CDR3: CASSLQGASGNTIYF
J: TRBJ1-1; V: TRBV7-9; size: NA; D: NA; DNA: TGTGCCAGCAGCTTAGTAAAGGGAGGCCACACTGAAGCTTTCTTT; CDR3: CASSLVKGGHTEAFF
J: TRBJ2-7; V: TRBV20-1; size: NA; D: NA; DNA: TGCAGTGCTAGGTGGGCCTACGAGCAGTACTTC; CDR3: CSARWAYEQYF
J: TRBJ2-6; V: TRBV7-2; size: NA; D: NA; DNA: TGTGCCAGCAGCCGACCCTGGGAGTCGGGGGCCAACGTCCTGACTTTC; CDR3: CASSRPWESGANVLTF
J: TRBJ1-4; V: TRBV7-9; size: NA; D: NA; DNA: TGTGCCAGCACCTTGGGCGCGGGACACGAAAAACTGTTTTTT; CDR3: CASTLGAGHEKLFF
J: TRBJ1-2; V: TRBV4-3; size: many; D: NA; DNA: TGCGCCAGCAGCCAAGCCCCATCCTATGGCTACACCTTC; CDR3: CASSQAPSYGYTF
J: TRBJ2-2; V: TRBV4-3; size: many; D: NA; DNA: TGCGCCAGCAGCCAAGTAAGGGGTACGACCACCGGGGAGCTGTTTTTT; CDR3: CASSQVRGTTTGELFF
J: TRBJ2-2; V: TRBV11-2; size: NA; D: NA; DNA: TGTGCCAGCAGCTTAGGACCCGCCACCGGGGAGCTGTTTTTT; CDR3: CASSLGPATGELFF
J: TRBJ1-4; V: TRBV21-1; size: many; D: NA; DNA: TGTGCCAGCTGTGACAGGTCTAATGAAAAACTGTTTTTT; CDR3: CASCDRSNEKLFF
J: TRBJ1-2; V: TRBV2; size: few; D: TRBD1; DNA: TGTGCCAGCAGGGGCCGGGACAGGGGTGGCTACACCTTC; CDR3: CASRGRDRGGYTF
J: TRBJ1-1; V: TRBV5-1; size: few; D: NA; DNA: TGCGCCAGCAGCTTGGAGGGGAGCAACTTTAACACTGAAGCTTTCTTT; CDR3: CASSLEGSNFNTEAFF
J: TRBJ2-1; V: TRBV27; size: NA; D: TRBD2; DNA: TGTGCCAGCAGTCCCGCCCTAGCGGGGGTCTACAATGAGCAGTTCTTC; CDR3: CASSPALAGVYNEQFF
J: TRBJ1-2; V: TRBV28; size: few; D: NA; DNA: TGTGCCAGCAGTTTTTATGGGGGCTACACCTTC; CDR3: CASSFYGGYTF
J: TRBJ2-2; V: TRBV29-1; size: NA; D: NA; DNA: TGCAGCGTTGAAGAGACTCGACAAACCGGGGAGCTGTTTTTT; CDR3: CSVEETRQTGELFF
J: TRBJ2-3; V: TRBV19; size: few; D: TRBD2; DNA: TGTGCCAGTAGGTTGCGGGGGGGCATAGATACGCAGTATTTT; CDR3: CASRLRGGIDTQYF
J: TRBJ1-2; V: TRBV9; size: few; D: NA; DNA: TGTGCCAGCAGCGTACAGGAGGACTATGGCTACACCTTC; CDR3: CASSVQEDYGYTF
J: TRBJ2-3; V: TRBV28; size: NA; D: NA; DNA: TGTGCCAGCAGGAGGGGACTGTACACAGATACGCAGTATTTT; CDR3: CASRRGLYTDTQYF
J: TRBJ2-7; V: TRBV27; size: few; D: NA; DNA: TGTGCCAGCAGTTTATCGAAGGGTTACGAGCAGTACTTC; CDR3: CASSLSKGYEQYF
J: TRBJ1-1; V: TRBV30; size: few; D: NA; DNA: TGTGCCTGGAGTGTCAACAGCATGAACACTGAAGCTTTCTTT; CDR3: CAWSVNSMNTEAFF
J: TRBJ1-5; V: TRBV7-9; size: few; D: TRBD1; DNA: TGTGCCAGCAGTCCGGGACAGGGGTTGGGTCAGCCCCAGCATTTT; CDR3: CASSPGQGLGQPQHF
J: TRBJ1-6; V: TRBV28; size: NA; D: TRBD1; DNA: TGTGCCAGCAGTTCCCCCGGGACAGGGGGAACCAATTCACCCCTCCACTTT; CDR3: CASSSPGTGGTNSPLHF
J: TRBJ2-5; V: TRBV7-2; size: NA; D: TRBD1; DNA: TGTGCCAGCAGCCCACAGGGGACAGTGAAAGAGACCCAGTACTTC; CDR3: CASSPQGTVKETQYF
J: TRBJ1-1; V: TRBV27; size: few; D: NA; DNA: TGTGCCAGCAGAGGGTTGGGGACTGAAGCTTTCTTT; CDR3: CASRGLGTEAFF
J: TRBJ2-5; V: TRBV27; size: NA; D: NA; DNA: TGTGCCAGCAGCCATAGGGCCAGAGAGACCCAGTACTTC; CDR3: CASSHRARETQYF
J: TRBJ2-2; V: TRBV11-2; size: NA; D: TRBD2; DNA: TGTGCCAGCAGCTTAGAATCGCCGTGGGTAGCGGGGGCGCACACCGGGGAGCTGTTTTTT; CDR3: CASSLESPWVAGAHTGELFF
J: TRBJ2-3; V: TRBV25-1; size: NA; D: NA; DNA: TGTGCCAGCAGTGAACAGTTTCCTAGCACAGATACGCAGTATTTT; CDR3: CASSEQFPSTDTQYF
J: TRBJ1-2; V: TRBV19; size: NA; D: TRBD1; DNA: TGTGCCAGTAGCGACTATGGACAGGGAACTTACTACACCTTC; CDR3: CASSDYGQGTYYTF
J: TRBJ2-3; V: TRBV7-2; size: NA; D: TRBD2; DNA: TGTGCCAGCAGCTTAGGACTAGCGGGCACAGATACGCAGTATTTT; CDR3: CASSLGLAGTDTQYF
J: TRBJ1-5; V: TRBV10-2; size: NA; D: TRBD1; DNA: TGCGCCAGCAAAGGGGGCGAAGGTCAGCCCCAGCATTTT; CDR3: CASKGGEGQPQHF
J: TRBJ2-3; V: TRBV10-3; size: NA; D: NA; DNA: TGTGCCATCAGTGAGTCCCCTAGCACAGATACGCAGTATTTT; CDR3: CAISESPSTDTQYF
J: TRBJ2-1; V: TRBV5-1; size: NA; D: NA; DNA: TGCGCCAGCAGCTCCGGAGATGGCTCCTACAATGAGCAGTTCTTC; CDR3: CASSSGDGSYNEQFF
J: TRBJ2-7; V: TRBV25-1; size: few; D: NA; DNA: TGTGCCAGCAGTTGGGGGGACTCCCACGAGCAGTACTTC; CDR3: CASSWGDSHEQYF
J: TRBJ2-3; V: TRBV25-1; size: NA; D: NA; DNA: TGTGCCAGCAGTGACTTCGCTGGGGGAACAGATACGCAGTATTTT; CDR3: CASSDFAGGTDTQYF
J: TRBJ1-6; V: TRBV27; size: few; D: TRBD1; DNA: TGTGCCAGCAGTTTCGACAGGGTTAATTCACCCCTCCACTTT; CDR3: CASSFDRVNSPLHF
J: TRBJ2-7; V: TRBV28; size: NA; D: TRBD1; DNA: TGTGCCAGCAGACGTAGGACAGGGGTGCAGTACTTC; CDR3: CASRRRTGVQYF
J: TRBJ2-5; V: TRBV11-2; size: NA; D: NA; DNA: TGTGCCAGCAGGGTGGGGCACACGAGGGAGACCCAGTACTTC; CDR3: CASRVGHTRETQYF
J: TRBJ1-2; V: TRBV7-9; size: NA; D: NA; DNA: TGTGCCAGCAGCCCCTGGGGAGGAGTCTATGGCTACACCTTC; CDR3: CASSPWGGVYGYTF